This is a list of T cell receptor beta chains from one sample in a study of blood T cell repertoires in COVID-19. Profiled with immunoSEQ multiplex PCR; TCRdb holds only in-frame clones, not every one. The data hold 68,000 or so clones, with 90% to 95% observed a single time. The sequencing sample was made of peripheral blood. The receptors derive from a man aged 35 to 55 with COVID-19, enrolled during active disease. CDR3s include the opening cysteine and the closing phenylalanine or tryptophan. D genes are given only for firm matches. The size field is filled for only some rows; it gives once, few, many or a size class.

TGTGCCTCCAGCGGGACAGGGGACTCACCCCTCCACTTT,CASSGTGDSPLHF,TRBD1,TRBV25-1,.,TRBJ1-6
TGTGCCAGTAGCCGGATGACAGGGGTATTTGATCAGCCCCAGCATTTT,CASSRMTGVFDQPQHF,TRBD1,TRBV19,.,TRBJ1-5
TGTGCCAGCAGCTTATTGGGGGCGAGCACTGAAGCTTTCTTT,CASSLLGASTEAFF,.,TRBV11-3,.,TRBJ1-1
TGTGCCAGCAGTGACCTGGTTGTTCCGGCTAACTATGGCTACACCTTC,CASSDLVVPANYGYTF,.,TRBV2,once,TRBJ1-2
TGTGCCAGCAGCCAAGATCGTGGGGCTAGCGGGGCAGATACGCAGTATTTT,CASSQDRGASGADTQYF,TRBD2,TRBV4-2,.,TRBJ2-3
TGTGCCAGCAGCCCCCAGGGATTCGGGGAGCTGTTTTTT,CASSPQGFGELFF,.,TRBV5-6,.,TRBJ2-2
TGTGCCAGTAGTATGAGGGGACACTCCTACGAGCAGTACTTC,CASSMRGHSYEQYF,.,TRBV19,.,TRBJ2-7
TGTGCCTGGAGCGGGGGGGTGCACGGCATTCAGTACTTC,CAWSGGVHGIQYF,TRBD2,TRBV30,.,TRBJ2-4
TGTGCCAGCTCTCTGACGTCGGGGGGGGAGACCCAGTACTTC,CASSLTSGGETQYF,TRBD2,TRBV3-1/TRBV3-2,.,TRBJ2-5
TGCAGCGTGGAGGTTGCGACTAATGAAAAACTGTTTTTT,CSVEVATNEKLFF,.,TRBV29-1,.,TRBJ1-4
TGTGCCAGCAGCTCGACCCTAGCGGGGGGCGAGGTTGGGGAGCTGTTTTTT,CASSSTLAGGEVGELFF,TRBD2,TRBV6-2/TRBV6-3,.,TRBJ2-2
TGTGCCAGCAGCTTAGGTTTCGGGGACAGCCATTCTCCCGAGCAGTACTTC,CASSLGFGDSHSPEQYF,TRBD1,TRBV7-9,.,TRBJ2-7
TGTGCCAGCAGATACAGTGCAACTAATGAAAAACTGTTTTTT,CASRYSATNEKLFF,.,TRBV3-1/TRBV3-2,.,TRBJ1-4
TGTGCCAGTTCTAGACAGGATTCCTACAATGAGCAGTTCTTC,CASSRQDSYNEQFF,.,TRBV19,.,TRBJ2-1
TGTGCCAGCAGTTTAAACGGGGGAAGCGACTACACCTTC,CASSLNGGSDYTF,.,TRBV27,.,TRBJ1-2
TGTGCCTGGAGTGTAGGGGGAAATCAGCCCCAGCATTTT,CAWSVGGNQPQHF,.,TRBV30,.,TRBJ1-5
TGTGCCAGCAGCGTAGCTGGGGGGGGAGGGTGGACGGCCGGAAACACCATATATTTT,CASSVAGGGGWTAGNTIYF,.,TRBV9,.,TRBJ1-3
TGCGCCAGCAGCCCGACTACCCTAGCCAAAAACATTCAGTACTTC,CASSPTTLAKNIQYF,.,TRBV4-1,.,TRBJ2-4
TGTGCCAGCAGCCGGGACTCCACAGATACGCAGTATTTT,CASSRDSTDTQYF,.,TRBV2,.,TRBJ2-3
TGCGCCAGCAGCCAAGGAGTTGTAGCCAAAAACATTCAGTACTTC,CASSQGVVAKNIQYF,.,TRBV4-1,few,TRBJ2-4
TGTGCCAGCAGCTTACGTCCCGGGACAGGGGTGTCTAACTATGGCTACACCTTC,CASSLRPGTGVSNYGYTF,TRBD1,TRBV5-5,.,TRBJ1-2
TGTGCCACAGGCCGTGGCAGCCTCATGAACACTGAAGCTTTCTTT,CATGRGSLMNTEAFF,.,TRBV28,.,TRBJ1-1
TGTGCCAGCAGCTTAGATCTCCAGGGGGCGAGCACAGATACGCAGTATTTT,CASSLDLQGASTDTQYF,TRBD1,TRBV11-2,.,TRBJ2-3
TGTGCCTGGAAGCGCCAGGGCAGCTATGGCTACACCTTC,CAWKRQGSYGYTF,.,TRBV30,few,TRBJ1-2
TGCGCCAGCAGCGTACAAGAGACCCAGTACTTC,CASSVQETQYF,.,TRBV5-1,once,TRBJ2-5
TGTGCCACCAGTGATGGCTCGTCGAAGGAGACAGATACGCAGTATTTT,CATSDGSSKETDTQYF,.,TRBV24-1,.,TRBJ2-3